The T cell receptor beta chain described here comes from a study of blood T cell repertoires in COVID-19. Study in general: T cells, B-cell-depleted T cells, or PBMCs supplied cDNA or gDNA.

The repertoire was sequenced with immunoSEQ multiplex PCR; TCRdb's copy has only in-frame clones and lacks some. This sample has roughly 130,000 clones, with roughly 84% found just once. Germline CDR1 is MNHEY and CDR2 is SVGAGI. The CDR3 is 14 amino acids. J lost 3 bases, V lost 6 bases, and 6 bases had no gene match. Material for sequencing was peripheral blood. The receptor was isolated from a woman aged 25 to 39 who had recovered from COVID-19. The rearrangement joins TRBV6-5 to TRBJ2-7; TRBD1 agrees at 9 bases. CDR3 nucleotides: TGTGCCAGCAGCCGGGACAGGGATATCTACGAGCAGTACTTC. Encoded protein: CASSRDRDIYEQYF.